These T cell receptor beta chains were read from a single sample in a study of blood T cell repertoires in COVID-19. Profiled with immunoSEQ multiplex PCR; TCRdb holds only in-frame clones, not every one. In the table there are about 90,000 clones, 75% to 95% of which are singletons. Material for sequencing was peripheral blood. These receptors were taken from a man aged 50 to 59 with acute or convalescent COVID-19. Each CDR3 is given with its conserved first and last residue. The D gene is left open where the match is weak. A clone size is listed for some rows: how often the clone was seen (once, few, many), or a class if it is expanded.

d_gene: TRBD2; j_gene: TRBJ2-4; v_gene: TRBV19; abundance: once; len: 15; CDR3nt: TGTGCCAGTACCGGTAGCGGGATAGCCAAAAACATTCAGTACTTC; CDR3aa: CASTGSGIAKNIQYF
d_gene: TRBD1; j_gene: TRBJ1-1; v_gene: TRBV5-4; abundance: .; len: 17; CDR3nt: TGTGCCAGCAGCTTCCACTACTTACAGGGGGTGAACACTGAAGCTTTCTTT; CDR3aa: CASSFHYLQGVNTEAFF
d_gene: .; j_gene: TRBJ2-5; v_gene: TRBV11-3; abundance: .; len: 12; CDR3nt: TGTGCCAGCAGCTTCAACTCAGAGACCCAGTACTTC; CDR3aa: CASSFNSETQYF
d_gene: TRBD1; j_gene: TRBJ1-1; v_gene: TRBV4-1; abundance: .; len: 15; CDR3nt: TGCGCCAGCAGCCAGGGAGGACAGGGGGCGACTGAAGCTTTCTTT; CDR3aa: CASSQGGQGATEAFF
d_gene: .; j_gene: TRBJ2-3; v_gene: TRBV9; abundance: .; len: 17; CDR3nt: TGTGCCAGCAGCGCCTCACCCGCGGGACGCAGCACAGATACGCAGTATTTT; CDR3aa: CASSASPAGRSTDTQYF
d_gene: TRBD1; j_gene: TRBJ1-2; v_gene: TRBV6-5; abundance: .; len: 14; CDR3nt: TGTGCCAGCAGTTACGGGCGGGACAGGCTTGGCTACACCTTC; CDR3aa: CASSYGRDRLGYTF
d_gene: TRBD2; j_gene: TRBJ2-4; v_gene: TRBV27; abundance: .; len: 17; CDR3nt: TGTGCCAGCAGTCTATATCGGGGGGGGCTAGCCAAAAACATTCAGTACTTC; CDR3aa: CASSLYRGGLAKNIQYF
d_gene: .; j_gene: TRBJ2-7; v_gene: TRBV5-1; abundance: .; len: 15; CDR3nt: TGCGCCAGCAGCGGACTAACCTTTGACAGTTACGAGCAGTACTTC; CDR3aa: CASSGLTFDSYEQYF
d_gene: TRBD2; j_gene: TRBJ2-1; v_gene: TRBV29-1; abundance: .; len: 15; CDR3nt: TGCAGCGCTCTGACCCCGACTAGCAGATACAATGAGCAGTTCTTC; CDR3aa: CSALTPTSRYNEQFF
d_gene: .; j_gene: TRBJ1-1; v_gene: TRBV5-1; abundance: .; len: 17; CDR3nt: TGCGCCAGCAGCTTGGGCAGGGTGAGGACCGTGAACACTGAAGCTTTCTTT; CDR3aa: CASSLGRVRTVNTEAFF
d_gene: .; j_gene: TRBJ2-3; v_gene: TRBV28; abundance: .; len: 11; CDR3nt: TGTGCCAGCGATAGGGGAGATACGCAGTATTTT; CDR3aa: CASDRGDTQYF
d_gene: TRBD2; j_gene: TRBJ2-3; v_gene: TRBV11-3; abundance: .; len: 16; CDR3nt: TGTGCCAGCAGCCCCGGACTAGCGGGAGTCCCAGATACGCAGTATTTT; CDR3aa: CASSPGLAGVPDTQYF
d_gene: .; j_gene: TRBJ1-2; v_gene: TRBV6-5; abundance: .; len: 14; CDR3nt: TGTGCCAGCAGTTACAGGGGCGGGGAGGGTGGCTACACCTTC; CDR3aa: CASSYRGGEGGYTF
d_gene: .; j_gene: TRBJ1-1; v_gene: TRBV6-5; abundance: .; len: 14; CDR3nt: TGTGCCAGCAATTATGGCGGGGGTGGGACTGAAGCTTTCTTT; CDR3aa: CASNYGGGGTEAFF
d_gene: TRBD1; j_gene: TRBJ1-2; v_gene: TRBV5-1; abundance: .; len: 16; CDR3nt: TGCGCCAGCAGCTTGGCCGAGGACAGGGGAGACTATGGCTACACCTTC; CDR3aa: CASSLAEDRGDYGYTF
d_gene: TRBD2; j_gene: TRBJ2-1; v_gene: TRBV11-2; abundance: .; len: 17; CDR3nt: TGTGCCAGCAACTTAGCGGGAGGGCCGATCCCCGGACGGGAGCAGTTCTTC; CDR3aa: CASNLAGGPIPGREQFF
d_gene: TRBD1; j_gene: TRBJ2-4; v_gene: TRBV5-1; abundance: .; len: 14; CDR3nt: TGCGCCAGCAGCGGACAGGGGGCCAAAAACATTCAGTACTTC; CDR3aa: CASSGQGAKNIQYF
d_gene: TRBD2; j_gene: TRBJ2-3; v_gene: TRBV5-5; abundance: .; len: 15; CDR3nt: TGTGCCAGCAGCCCGGGGGGGGGAAGCACAGATACGCAGTATTTT; CDR3aa: CASSPGGGSTDTQYF
d_gene: .; j_gene: TRBJ2-2; v_gene: TRBV10-2; abundance: once; len: 13; CDR3nt: TGCGCCACCCTATTAACCCCGGGCGGGGAGCTGTTTTTT; CDR3aa: CATLLTPGGELFF
d_gene: TRBD1; j_gene: TRBJ1-2; v_gene: TRBV6-5; abundance: once; len: 12; CDR3nt: TGTGCCAGCGGACAGGGGATCGGTGGCTACACCTTC; CDR3aa: CASGQGIGGYTF
d_gene: .; j_gene: TRBJ1-2; v_gene: TRBV28; abundance: .; len: 14; CDR3nt: TGTGCCAGCAGTTTCCCAAGCCCTAACTATGGCTACACCTTC; CDR3aa: CASSFPSPNYGYTF
d_gene: TRBD1; j_gene: TRBJ1-2; v_gene: TRBV5-1; abundance: .; len: 19; CDR3nt: TGCGCCAGCAGCTTGGTGCCCCGGGACAGTCTATTCGTAAACTATGGCTACACCTTC; CDR3aa: CASSLVPRDSLFVNYGYTF
d_gene: .; j_gene: TRBJ2-3; v_gene: TRBV12-3/TRBV12-4; abundance: .; len: 12; CDR3nt: TGTGCCAGCAGTCCTGGCACAGATACGCAGTATTTT; CDR3aa: CASSPGTDTQYF
d_gene: .; j_gene: TRBJ1-2; v_gene: TRBV7-9; abundance: .; len: 13; CDR3nt: TGTGCCAGCAGCTGGGGCCGGAGCTATGGCTACACCTTC; CDR3aa: CASSWGRSYGYTF
d_gene: .; j_gene: TRBJ2-3; v_gene: TRBV10-3; abundance: .; len: 13; CDR3nt: TGTGCCATCACTGGCGGGACCACAGATACGCAGTATTTT; CDR3aa: CAITGGTTDTQYF
d_gene: .; j_gene: TRBJ1-4; v_gene: TRBV5-4; abundance: .; len: 14; CDR3nt: TGTGCCAGCAGCTCGTACGGGACTAATGAAAAACTGTTTTTT; CDR3aa: CASSSYGTNEKLFF
d_gene: .; j_gene: TRBJ2-7; v_gene: TRBV7-2; abundance: .; len: 14; CDR3nt: TGTGCCAGCAGCCTTCGTTGGGGGCGATGGGAGCAGTACTTC; CDR3aa: CASSLRWGRWEQYF
d_gene: TRBD1; j_gene: TRBJ2-7; v_gene: TRBV9; abundance: once; len: 15; CDR3nt: TGTGCCAGCAGCGTAGGACAGGGGTCTGCCTACGAGCAGTACTTC; CDR3aa: CASSVGQGSAYEQYF
d_gene: TRBD2; j_gene: TRBJ2-5; v_gene: TRBV5-4; abundance: few; len: 15; CDR3nt: TGTGCCAGCAGCCGGGGACTAGCGGGAGGAGAGACCCAGTACTTC; CDR3aa: CASSRGLAGGETQYF
d_gene: .; j_gene: TRBJ1-2; v_gene: TRBV27; abundance: .; len: 14; CDR3nt: TGTGCCAGCAGTAGCCGGACATTCTATGATGGCTACACCTTC; CDR3aa: CASSSRTFYDGYTF
d_gene: TRBD2; j_gene: TRBJ2-3; v_gene: TRBV6-2/TRBV6-3; abundance: .; len: 16; CDR3nt: TGTGCCAGCAGACCTCCCCTAGCGGGAGGGGCAGATACGCAGTATTTT; CDR3aa: CASRPPLAGGADTQYF
d_gene: .; j_gene: TRBJ2-7; v_gene: TRBV24-1; abundance: .; len: 15; CDR3nt: TGTGCCACCAGTGCACGAGGGACAAGCTCCTACGAGCAGTACTTC; CDR3aa: CATSARGTSSYEQYF
d_gene: TRBD1; j_gene: TRBJ1-3; v_gene: TRBV7-2; abundance: .; len: 15; CDR3nt: TGTGCCAGCAGCTTCACAGGGGGAGGAAGAAACACCATATATTTT; CDR3aa: CASSFTGGGRNTIYF